These T cell receptor beta chains were read from a single sample in a study of response to subunit inactivated influenza vaccine. TCRdb redid the calling of the RT-PCR reads with MiXCR, one entry per CDR3 protein. The sample yields around 180,000 distinct CDR3 sequences, 9.2% seen once. The sequences come from non-naive T cells sorted from PBMCs, collected on the day of vaccination. The receptors were gathered from a man in his forties or fifties who received an inactivated influenza vaccine. Each CDR3 is given with its conserved first and last residue. Fields, in order: clone size, J gene, D gene, V gene, CDR3 protein, CDR3 DNA. The D gene is left open where the match is weak. Some rows mark clone size as missing; the rest say once, few, many or name a class of expanded clone.

many,TRBJ2-3,TRBD2,TRBV7-2,CASSFSLAGGSTDTQYF,TGTGCCAGCAGCTTCTCCCTGGCGGGAGGAAGCACAGATACGCAGTATTTT
-,TRBJ2-1,-,TRBV21-1,CASSKEKPRNRGSFNEQFF,TGTGCCAGCAGCAAAGAAAAGCCTCGGAACAGGGGCTCCTTCAATGAGCAGTTCTTC
many,TRBJ2-2,-,TRBV28,CASSLRGQNTGELFF,TGTGCCAGCAGTTTACGGGGGCAGAACACCGGGGAGCTGTTTTTT
few,TRBJ2-5,TRBD1,TRBV15,CATSRVRTGIGFEETQYF,TGTGCCACCAGCAGAGTTAGGACAGGGATAGGCTTTGAAGAGACCCAGTACTTC
-,TRBJ2-2,-,TRBV11-2,CASSSLSRAGELFF,TGTGCCAGCAGCTCCCTAAGTCGGGCCGGGGAGCTGTTTTTT
many,TRBJ1-5,-,TRBV30,CAWSVPGGDEHF,TGTGCCTGGAGTGTCCCGGGTGGGGACGAACATTTT
few,TRBJ2-2,-,TRBV27,CASSPRILTANTGELFF,TGTGCCAGCAGCCCCCGAATACTAACAGCGAACACCGGGGAGCTGTTTTTT
-,TRBJ2-1,TRBD2,TRBV3-1,CASSQEASGRAEQFF,TGTGCCAGCAGCCAAGAAGCTAGCGGGCGGGCTGAGCAGTTCTTC
few,TRBJ1-2,-,TRBV27,CASSRLQSSNYGYTF,TGTGCCAGCAGCCGTTTGCAGTCCTCTAACTATGGCTACACCTTC
-,TRBJ2-7,-,TRBV20-1,CSARWSAEQYF,TGCAGTGCTAGATGGTCCGCCGAGCAGTACTTC
many,TRBJ2-4,-,TRBV5-1,CASRLSETGGDIQYF,TGCGCCAGCAGGTTGTCCGAGACAGGAGGTGACATTCAGTACTTC
many,TRBJ2-1,TRBD2,TRBV7-2,CASRTSGTSYNEQFF,TGTGCCAGCAGAACAAGCGGGACTAGTTACAATGAGCAGTTCTTC
-,TRBJ1-1,-,TRBV28,CASRAGNWNTEAFF,TGTGCCAGCAGGGCAGGGAATTGGAACACTGAAGCTTTCTTT
many,TRBJ2-2,-,TRBV10-3,CAISVGAGELFF,TGTGCCATCAGTGTTGGGGCCGGGGAGCTGTTTTTT
-,TRBJ2-5,-,TRBV3-1,CASSQASETQYF,TGTGCCAGCAGCCAAGCTTCGGAGACCCAGTACTTC
few,TRBJ1-5,-,TRBV6-1,CASSPLLLLRDGNQPQHF,TGTGCCAGCAGCCCCCTTTTGCTCTTGAGGGACGGCAATCAGCCCCAGCATTTT
-,TRBJ2-5,-,TRBV18,CASSPRTETQYF,TGTGCCAGCTCACCAAGGACGGAGACCCAGTACTTC